One sample yielded the 16 T cell receptor beta chains listed below, sequenced in a study of T cells in Graves' hyperthyroidism and ophthalmopathy. Researchers amplified the TCR beta CDR3 regions from RNA transcripts. The HTBI set primed first-round TCR CDR3 RT-PCR. Each CDR3 protein is one row after TCRdb ran MiXCR on the multiplex PCR reads. The sample has approximately 260,000 distinct CDR3 sequences; about 16% are singletons. Sample: blood. The receptors were gathered from a woman in her fifties or sixties with Graves' hyperthyroidism that later progressed to Graves' ophthalmopathy.

This clonotype showed up many times. The CDR3 DNA sequence: TGCAGTGCTAGATCCGGGCCTCTAGGCCACTACGAGCAGTACTTC. It codes for CSARSGPLGHYEQYF. This chain links TRBV20-1 with TRBJ2-7; unclear D gene. From germline, CDR1 is DFQATT and CDR2 SNEGSKA (reference sequence). The CDR3 consists of 15 residues. V was trimmed by 2 bases and J by 3 bases, leaving 17 bases between them.

This clonotype was observed many times. V gene TRBV29-1 combines with J gene TRBJ2-1; no firm D call. This CDR3 comprises 17 residues. Deletions cut 4 bases from V and 0 bases from J, with 19 bases between. CDR1 is SQVTM and CDR2 is ANQGSEA in the germline V gene. The CDR3 DNA follows: TGCAGCGTTGTCCCTCGCCGGTTAGTAAACTCCTACAATGAGCAGTTCTTC. Protein sequence: CSVVPRRLVNSYNEQFF.

This clonotype was observed at least ten times. V is TRBV7-2 and J is TRBJ1-2; a possible D gene is TRBD1 (6 bases). This CDR3 spans 15 amino acids. V lost 7 bases and J 3 bases, leaving 18 bases between the germline ends. The germline V gene has CDR1 SGHTA and CDR2 FQGNSA. The CDR3 reads CASTLWGPGDYGYTF. The DNA of the CDR3 is TGTGCCAGCACCCTTTGGGGGCCTGGGGACTATGGCTACACCTTC.

This clonotype was recorded many times. The chain joins TRBV9 to TRBJ2-7; D is possibly TRBD1 or TRBD2 (5 bases each). The germline gives CDR1 SGDLS, CDR2 YYNGEE. Trimming took off 0 bases at V and 3 bases at J, with 13 bases between the two ends. The CDR3 is 15 amino acids. CDR3 DNA: TGTGCCAGCAGCGTAGCTGGGACGAATGTCTACGAGCAGTACTTC. Residues: CASSVAGTNVYEQYF.

This clonotype was recorded many times. The chain joins TRBV11-2 to TRBJ2-1, with D perhaps assigned TRBD1 or TRBD2 (6 bases each). The CDR3 covers 12 residues. V was clipped by 7 bases and J by 9 bases, with 13 bases between them. From germline, CDR1 is SGHAT and CDR2 FQNNGV. This CDR3 is CASTPGATEQFF. The CDR3 DNA is TGTGCCAGCACCCCGGGGGCGACTGAGCAGTTCTTC.

This clonotype has at least ten counts. This chain connects TRBV28 to TRBJ2-7, with TRBD2 as a possible D gene (5 bases). V gave up 1 base and J gave up 0 bases, with 13 bases separating them. The CDR3 spans 16 residues. CDR1 is MDHEN, CDR2 SYDVKM, per germline. The CDR3 bases are TGTGCCAGCAGTTTATATTCCGGGATTAGCTCCTACGAGCAGTACTTC. It is translated as CASSLYSGISSYEQYF.

This chain links TRBV15 with TRBJ2-1, with unresolved D. The germline V and J ends were trimmed by 2 bases and 9 bases, with 8 bases remaining between them. The CDR3 has 12 residues. The germline V gene encodes CDR1 LNHNV and CDR2 YYDKDF (reference sequence). CDR3 region: CATSRLRPEQFF. The CDR3 nucleotides are TGTGCCACCAGCAGATTGCGGCCTGAGCAGTTCTTC.

Remarks on this clonotype: The final CDR3 position lacks the conserved phenylalanine or tryptophan, pointing to a likely read error. The chain couples TRBV28 to TRBJ2-7; possibly TRBD1 or TRBD2 for D (6 bases each). Per germline, CDR1 MDHEN and CDR2 SYDVKM. Trimming removed 6 bases at V and 4 bases at J, with 16 bases between. The CDR3 is 14 residues long. The CDR3 loop reads CASRPGGGTYEQYL. DNA for the CDR3: TGTGCCAGCAGGCCCGGTGGCGGGACATACGAGCAGTACCTC.

In this sample, this clonotype turned up many times. This chain links TRBV6-2 or TRBV6-3 with TRBJ2-1; 11 bases fit TRBD2. With 0 bases clipped from V and 4 bases from J, the junction kept 5 bases outside the gene matches. Germline V CDR1 and CDR2: MNHEY, SVGEGT. This CDR3 contains 17 residues. This CDR3 is CASSYSPLAGVYNEQFF. CDR3 nucleotide sequence: TGTGCCAGCAGTTACTCCCCACTAGCGGGGGTATACAATGAGCAGTTCTTC.

This clonotype was seen ten or more times. CDR3: CASRELAGFRTDTQYF. CDR3 bases: TGTGCCAGCAGAGAACTAGCGGGATTTCGCACAGATACGCAGTATTTT. V gene TRBV2 combines with J gene TRBJ2-3; 10 bases are shared with TRBD2. V lost 6 bases, J lost 1 base, and 7 bases stayed unmatched. The CDR3 sequence is 16 residues long. The germline gives CDR1 SNHLY, CDR2 FYNNEI.

This clonotype was counted only a few times. This chain uses TRBV27 with TRBJ2-2; D is undetermined. Germline V gives CDR1 MNHEY, CDR2 SMNVEV (reference sequence). V lost 4 bases and J lost 0, with 12 bases in between. The length of the CDR3 is 16 residues. CDR3 in amino acids: CASSSLTGPNTGELFF. Here the CDR3 DNA reads TGTGCCAGCAGTTCATTAACCGGACCGAACACCGGGGAGCTGTTTTTT.

This clonotype was observed many times. This rearrangement joins TRBV27 to TRBJ2-1; TRBD2 aligns across 7 bases. The germline gives CDR1 MNHEY, CDR2 SMNVEV (reference sequence). This CDR3 spans 16 amino acids. J gave up 2 bases and V 7 bases, and 11 bases lay outside the gene matches. The CDR3 loop reads CASTRTGGGPYNEQFF. DNA of the CDR3: TGTGCCAGCACCCGCACGGGGGGAGGGCCCTACAATGAGCAGTTCTTC.

This clonotype has ten or more counts. J is TRBJ1-2 and V is TRBV15; no reliable D call. The ends were cut back, 8 bases at V and 4 bases at J, with 17 bases in the middle. The CDR3 runs 14 residues. Germline V gene lookup returns CDR1 LNHNV and CDR2 YYDKDF (reference sequence). This CDR3 reads CATAFGTGSYGYTF. DNA of the CDR3: TGTGCCACCGCCTTCGGTACCGGGAGCTATGGCTACACCTTC.

This clonotype was counted at least ten times. The chain joins TRBV20-1 to TRBJ2-7; D tentatively fits TRBD1 or TRBD2 (6 bases each). Trimming left V 6 bases short and J 3 bases short, with 15 bases between. The length of the CDR3 is 13 residues. The germline gives CDR1 DFQATT, CDR2 SNEGSKA (reference sequence). The CDR3 sequence is CSALGGRGYEQYF. DNA of the CDR3: TGCAGTGCCCTGGGGGGCAGGGGCTACGAGCAGTACTTC.

The V and J genes are TRBV11-2 and TRBJ2-5; D perhaps matches TRBD1 (6 bases). Trimming took 3 bases from V and 10 from J, leaving 18 bases between them. The CDR3 consists of 14 residues. Germline V gene data show CDR1 as SGHAT and CDR2 as FQNNGV. CDR3 bases: TGTGCCAGCAGCTTTCAACAGGGTTCTCCTTTCCAGTACTTC. Its protein is CASSFQQGSPFQYF.

Worth noting for this clonotype: This sequence may be a read error, since a much larger clone differs from it by one base. This chain connects TRBV12-3 or TRBV12-4 to TRBJ1-5; 7 bases fit TRBD1. CDR3 size: 13 residues. This CDR3 reads CASSSTGDQPRHF. CDR3 in DNA: TGTGCCAGCAGTTCCACAGGGGATCAGCCCCGGCATTTT.